The 15 T cell receptor beta chains given below trace back to one sample, sequenced in a study of CD8 T cells in Susac syndrome. The authors reverse transcribed about 0.5 to 1 ug RNA with random hexamers. TCRdb passed the immunoSEQ multiplex PCR reads through MiXCR, listing each CDR3 protein once. The sample lists tens of thousands of distinct CDR3 sequences; around 95% were seen once. The sequenced sample was CD8+ T cells from PBMCs. The origin of the receptors is a human donor with Susac syndrome.

The genes are TRBV28 and TRBJ2-3, with TRBD1 identical over 7 bases. The CDR3 covers 13 residues. Trimming at V came to 7 bases and at J to 3 bases, leaving 4 bases not matched to a gene. Germline CDR1 and CDR2: MDHEN and SYDVKM. CDR3: CASKIQGTDTQYF. The DNA of the CDR3 is TGTGCCAGCAAAATACAGGGGACAGATACGCAGTATTTT.

The chain couples TRBV20-1 to TRBJ1-5; D is unclear. CDR3 size: 16 residues. Trimming took 0 bases from V and 2 from J, leaving 14 bases between them. CDR1 and CDR2 from the germline V gene are DFQATT and SNEGSKA (reference sequence). CDR3 nucleotide sequence: TGCAGTGCTAGAGATGAAGGGTTCGGGGGCAATCAGCCCCAGCATTTT. Protein product: CSARDEGFGGNQPQHF.

The J gene is TRBJ2-3, the V gene TRBV12-3 or TRBV12-4, with TRBD2 matching over 9 bases. The CDR3 runs to 15 residues. V lost 3 bases, J lost 7 bases, and 8 bases stayed unmatched. Here the CDR3 reads CASSFSGTSSNTQYF. The CDR3 DNA follows: TGTGCCAGCAGTTTCTCCGGGACTAGCTCAAATACGCAGTATTTT.

The V and J genes are TRBV7-9 and TRBJ1-4; no firm D call. CDR1 is SEHNR, CDR2 FQNEAQ, per germline (reference sequence). This CDR3 is 16 amino acids long. Trimming cost V 0 bases and J 9 bases, with 17 bases left between them. The CDR3 region has the DNA TGTGCCAGCAGCTTAGCCTCTCAGGCTCAAGAGAAAAAACTGTTTTTT. This gives the protein CASSLASQAQEKKLFF.

The V and J genes are TRBV4-1 and TRBJ2-1; 8 bases agree with TRBD2. After removal of 4 bases from V and 4 bases from J, the junction contained 15 bases not matched to a gene. Germline loops: CDR1 MGHRA, CDR2 YSYEKL. The CDR3 has 18 amino acids. CDR3 in amino acids: CASSPEGTVAGIYNEQFF. The DNA of the CDR3 is TGCGCCAGCAGCCCCGAGGGGACCGTAGCGGGGATTTACAATGAGCAGTTCTTC.

This clonotype was seen once. This chain connects TRBV7-9 to TRBJ1-2; D is unclear. V dropped 0 bases and J dropped 8 bases, with 7 bases sitting between them. CDR3 length equals 12 residues. Germline-derived CDR1 and CDR2 are SEHNR and FQNEAQ (reference sequence). The CDR3 sequence is CASSLATGGYTF. The CDR3 nucleotides read TGTGCCAGCAGCTTAGCTACCGGCGGCTACACCTTC.

The chain employs TRBV7-9 and TRBJ1-2, with D hard to call. Germline CDR1 and CDR2: SEHNR and FQNEAQ (reference sequence). V was clipped by 2 bases and J by 2 bases, with 15 bases between them. The CDR3 contains 16 residues. CDR3 residues: CASSLYLGGENYGYTF. Here the CDR3 DNA reads TGTGCCAGCAGCTTATATCTTGGTGGGGAGAACTATGGCTACACCTTC.

The V and J genes are TRBV30 and TRBJ2-5, with D perhaps being TRBD1 or TRBD2 (5 bases each). Between the trimmed V and J ends, which lost 4 bases and 2 bases, there was a span of 29 bases. In germline, CDR1 is GTSNPN, CDR2 SVGIG (reference sequence). The CDR3 spans 19 residues. CDR3 residues: CAWNAPAVQWGPPQETQYF. The CDR3 DNA follows: TGTGCCTGGAATGCACCGGCAGTCCAATGGGGACCCCCACAAGAGACCCAGTACTTC.

As concerns this clonotype: The junction does not match germline at one end; this may be a read error. The rearrangement links TRBV7-6 to TRBJ2-5; 13 bases are shared with TRBD2. Per the germline V gene, CDR1 is SGHVS and CDR2 is FNYEAQ. The CDR3 has 16 amino acids. The CDR3 here is CASTLGTSGALGTQYF. The CDR3 DNA reads as TGTGCCAGCACCTTAGGGACTAGCGGGGCTCTGGGGACCCAGTACTTC.

This chain joins TRBV7-9 and TRBJ2-2; no clear D gene. Trimming took 1 base from V and 3 from J, leaving 6 bases between them. CDR1 and CDR2 from the germline V gene are SEHNR and FQNEAQ (reference sequence). CDR3 length: 14 amino acids. Here the CDR3 DNA reads TGTGCCAGCAGCTTAGTAGTCCACACCGGGGAGCTGTTTTTT. Translating gives CASSLVVHTGELFF.

This chain links TRBV6-5 with TRBJ1-1; no clear D. This CDR3 contains 13 residues. The V end was cut by 8 bases, the J end by 0 bases, with 10 bases between. Germline-derived CDR1 and CDR2 are MNHEY and SVGAGI. The CDR3: CASCGGMNTEAFF. DNA of the CDR3: TGTGCCAGCTGCGGTGGCATGAACACTGAAGCTTTCTTT.

This rearrangement joins TRBV4-2 to TRBJ2-7; 10 bases agree with TRBD1. Looked up from germline, CDR1 is LGHNA and CDR2 is YNFKEQ. The CDR3 length is 15 residues. Germline trimming cut 1 base from V and 3 bases from J; bases unmatched to any gene: 3. CDR3 nucleotides: TGTGCCAGCAGCCAAGGGACAGGGGGTTACTACGAGCAGTACTTC. The encoded protein is CASSQGTGGYYEQYF.

As concerns this clonotype: One junction end does not reproduce the germline sequence, and a read error may be involved. This sequence joins TRBV12-3 or TRBV12-4 and TRBJ2-2; maybe TRBD1 (5 bases). The CDR3 consists of 16 residues. The chain's CDR3 is CATSFPLGASTGELFF. Here the CDR3 DNA reads TGTGCCACCAGTTTCCCCTTAGGGGCGAGCACCGGGGAGCTGTTTTTT.

The CDR3 DNA reads as TGCAGCGTTGACCAAGGACAGGGGACCCACGAGCAGTACTTC. It specifies CSVDQGQGTHEQYF. The rearrangement links TRBV29-1 to TRBJ2-7; 9 bases line up with TRBD1. This CDR3 region has 14 residues. V lost 3 bases to trimming and J lost 5 bases; unmatched junction nucleotides: 8. CDR1 is SQVTM and CDR2 is ANQGSEA in the germline V gene.

The chain joins TRBV6-6 to TRBJ2-3; no clear D gene. V lost 2 bases, J lost 5 bases, and 8 bases lay in between. Per germline, CDR1 MNHNY and CDR2 SVGAGI (reference sequence). The CDR3 totals 13 residues. CDR3 sequence (DNA): TGTGCCAGCAGTTACGTTCCTGGAGATACGCAGTATTTT. This encodes CASSYVPGDTQYF.